This T cell receptor (beta chain) was recorded in a study of T cell changes during pregnancy in multiple sclerosis. The germline V gene has CDR1 MNHNY and CDR2 SVGAGI (reference sequence). The CDR3 is made up of 15 amino acids. V lost 0 bases and J lost 0, with 8 bases in between. TCRdb keeps only in-frame clones here, not all; method: immunoSEQ multiplex PCR. The sample lists roughly 110,000 clones, 92% occurring once. The receptor was derived from a female donor with multiple sclerosis, enrolled in a pregnancy study. Sequencing was performed on peripheral blood, taken after pregnancy. This chain uses TRBV6-6 with TRBJ1-2; D not certain. The CDR3 DNA sequence: TGTGCCAGCAGTTACTCCCCAGGTGCTAACTATGGCTACACCTTC. Translating gives CASSYSPGANYGYTF.